This T cell receptor (beta chain) was identified during a study of blood T cells in healthy people across ages (dated by TCRdb to about 2015). In the study overall: In model experiments, template switching captured roughly one uniquely barcoded TCR beta cDNA molecule for every two T cells. The study measured age-related changes in TCR beta repertoire diversity using deep sequencing normalized with unique cDNA molecular identifiers. The donors were split into four age groups: young (average around 15 years), middle-aged (around 37), aged (over 55) and long-lived (over 80). Two additional independent replicas of 1 million unique cDNA reads from the same blood draw were analyzed for two donors (one aged 18 to 30 and one aged 80 or older).

Study-level results and caveats: Estimates of total diversity based on one million sequenced T cells were regarded as lower bounds and as underestimates. Compared with the aged group, the long-lived group had more naive CD4+ T cells, fewer expanded clones and increased TCR diversity, a pattern suggesting age selection. Donor CMV infection status was unknown, potentially confounding age-related changes in expanded clonotypes. The percentage of naive T cells measured by flow cytometry correlated strongly with observed TCR beta diversity. Bulk unsorted PBMC profiling prevented conclusive comparison of naive and antigen-experienced compartments. Observed TCR beta diversity per million T cells fell roughly linearly with age, and a significant reduction was already apparent by age around 40.

Donors were 39 systemically healthy Caucasian individuals from Russia aged about 6 to 100 years. Around 10 milliliters of peripheral blood were collected from each donor into EDTA-treated Vacutainer tubes. PBMCs were isolated by Ficoll-Paque density-gradient centrifugation, with at least 6 million obtained per sample. Total RNA was extracted from PBMCs with Trizol reagent, with at least 5 micrograms obtained per sample. The percentages of naive CD45RAhigh/CD27high T cells were determined by flow cytometry on a PBMC aliquot from every donor. The germline V gene (reference sequence) sets CDR1 to DFQATT and CDR2 to SNEGSKA. Inclusive of the bounding cysteine and phenylalanine, the CDR3 is 16 residues long. Kept here is only the CDR3 DNA, which spans 48 bases and is read in frame from base 1. This clonotype was detected a few times. Its antigen target is currently unknown. Base qualities are missing; no much larger clone stands one base away.

Libraries were prepared through 5' RACE. Sequencing relied on an Illumina HiSeq 2500. A second 7 to 11 cycle PCR used a sample-barcoded 5' primer and a J-beta primer mix. Each TCR beta cDNA molecule received a unique molecular identifier from a template-switch 5' adaptor carrying 12 random nucleotides. Each sample yielded at least 3 million CDR3-containing paired-end reads. All of the RNA was converted into first-strand cDNA using the Mint cDNA synthesis kit, with a TRBC-specific oligonucleotide serving as the primer. All cDNA was treated with uracil-DNA glycosylase and then went through a first 18-cycle PCR with the universal primers M1SS and BC2_uni_R. Concerning the study's data processing: Each sample was normalized by randomly selecting 1 million high-quality reads, each carrying a distinct molecular identifier. Reads sharing molecular identifiers were discarded rather than binned into consensus sequences. MiTCR, run with a Q25 quality threshold and the strictest error-elimination algorithm, handled CDR3 identification, clonotype clustering and error correction. Lower-bound total TCR beta diversity was estimated with a nonparametric unseen species model using Euler transformation. Through fastp at Q25 and MiXCR, TCRdb rebuilt clones from the public reads, retaining in-frame beta chains. Rows with a matching CDR3 protein are joined into one entry that keeps the most common DNA and genes. TCRdb, rather than the study authors, made the V and J calls. In all, the sample holds some 940,000 distinct CDR3 sequences, and under 35% of those were seen once. 10% of the sample comes from the top ten.

The data were also submitted as part of a second study, on T cells of mothers and their children. The second study, in turn, reports: Donors were nine systemically healthy Caucasian individuals: three mothers and their six children. cDNA synthesis used all of the extracted RNA, with roughly 1.6 ug of RNA in each 15 ul reaction. Sample barcodes and 2-4 random nucleotides were added via the M1S primer in the second PCR. Each mother yielded over 9 million TCR beta CDR3 reads and each child 3 million or so reads. In both related and unrelated pairs, thymic selection shapes the output of TCR recombination in a similar way, with inherited differences having only a minor effect. Normalized repertoire overlap was always slightly but never significantly higher in related than unrelated mother-child pairs. Persistent microchimeric T cell clones were not detected, at a sensitivity of 95 to 100 clones per million clonotypes. To look for features that set related mother-child pairs apart from unrelated individuals, the researchers ran deep NGS to compare the TCR beta repertoires of mothers and children. The mean age was roughly 40 +/- 4 years for the mothers and around 10 +/- 4 years for the children. After adapter ligation was performed with NEBNext reagents, the libraries were sequenced on an Illumina HiSeq 2000 with 100+100 nt paired-end reads. To prevent cross-contamination, the mother and child libraries were prepared one month apart and sequenced in separate runs. Between about 500,000 and 2,300,000 distinct TCR beta clonotypes were identified per donor. Naive TCR beta clonotypes were estimated from low-frequency clonotypes matched to each donor's FACS-determined naive share, without sorting.

Recombination connected TRBV20-1 to TRBJ2-1, and 14 junctional nucleotides match TRBD2. The tail of the sequence fits TRBJ2-7 better, so the J call may be wrong. The sequence derives from a woman aged 40 to 50 in good health. What was sequenced was blood. CDR3 reads: CSARGLAGASYNEQYF. The base sequence is TGCAGTGCTAGGGGACTAGCGGGGGCTTCCTACAATGAGCAGTACTTC.